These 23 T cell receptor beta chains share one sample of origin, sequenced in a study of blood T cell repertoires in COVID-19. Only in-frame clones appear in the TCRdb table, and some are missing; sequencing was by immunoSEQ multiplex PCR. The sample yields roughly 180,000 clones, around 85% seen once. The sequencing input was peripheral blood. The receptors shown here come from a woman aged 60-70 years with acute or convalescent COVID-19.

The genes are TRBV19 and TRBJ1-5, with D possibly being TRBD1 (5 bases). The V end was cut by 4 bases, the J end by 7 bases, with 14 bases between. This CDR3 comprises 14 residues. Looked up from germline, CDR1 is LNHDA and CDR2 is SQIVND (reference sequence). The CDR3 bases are TGTGCCAGTAGTACATATCCGGACAAGCAGCCCCAGCATTTT. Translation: CASSTYPDKQPQHF.

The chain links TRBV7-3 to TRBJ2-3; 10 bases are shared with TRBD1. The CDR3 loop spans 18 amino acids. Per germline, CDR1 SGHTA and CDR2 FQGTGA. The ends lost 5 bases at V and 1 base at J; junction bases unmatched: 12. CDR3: CASSPGTGAPIGTDTQYF. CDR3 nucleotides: TGTGCCAGCAGCCCGGGGACAGGGGCGCCTATTGGCACAGATACGCAGTATTTT. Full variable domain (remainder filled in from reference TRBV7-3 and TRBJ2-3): GAGVSQTPSNKVTEKGKYVELRCDPISGHTALYWYRQSLGQGPEFLIYFQGTGAADDSGLPNDRFFAVRPEGSVSTLKIQRTERGDSAVYLCASSPGTGAPIGTDTQYFGPGTRLTVL.

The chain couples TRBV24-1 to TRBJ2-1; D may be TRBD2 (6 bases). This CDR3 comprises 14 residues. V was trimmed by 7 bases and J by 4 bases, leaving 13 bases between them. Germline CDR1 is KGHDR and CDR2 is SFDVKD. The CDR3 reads CATRGSGEYNEQFF. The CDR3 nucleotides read TGTGCCACCAGGGGGTCGGGAGAATACAATGAGCAGTTCTTC.

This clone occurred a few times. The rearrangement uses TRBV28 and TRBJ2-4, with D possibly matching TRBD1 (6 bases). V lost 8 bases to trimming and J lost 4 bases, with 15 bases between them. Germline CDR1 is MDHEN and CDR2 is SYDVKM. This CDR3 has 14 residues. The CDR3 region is CASLGTPPKNIQYF. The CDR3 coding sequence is TGTGCCAGCCTGGGGACACCTCCGAAAAACATTCAGTACTTC.

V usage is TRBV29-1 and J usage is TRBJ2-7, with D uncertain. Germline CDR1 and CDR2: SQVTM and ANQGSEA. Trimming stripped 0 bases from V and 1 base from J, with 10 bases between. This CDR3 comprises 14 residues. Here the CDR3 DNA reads TGCAGCGTTGAAGATCGAGGCGGATCCTACGAGCAGTACTTC. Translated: CSVEDRGGSYEQYF.

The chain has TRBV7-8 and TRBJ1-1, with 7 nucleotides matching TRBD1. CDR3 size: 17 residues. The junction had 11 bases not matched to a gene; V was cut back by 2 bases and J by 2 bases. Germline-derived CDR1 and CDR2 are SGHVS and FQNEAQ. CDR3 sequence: CASSLTGTVGINTEAFF. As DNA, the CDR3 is TGTGCCAGCAGCTTAACCGGGACAGTCGGGATCAACACTGAAGCTTTCTTT.

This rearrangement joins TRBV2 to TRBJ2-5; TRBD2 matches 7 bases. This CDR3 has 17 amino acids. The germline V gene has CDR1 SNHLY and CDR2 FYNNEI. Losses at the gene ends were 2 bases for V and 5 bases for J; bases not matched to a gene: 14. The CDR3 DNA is TGTGCCAGCAGTGAAAAGGAGGCGGTAGCGGGCTGGGAGACCCAGTACTTC. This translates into CASSEKEAVAGWETQYF.

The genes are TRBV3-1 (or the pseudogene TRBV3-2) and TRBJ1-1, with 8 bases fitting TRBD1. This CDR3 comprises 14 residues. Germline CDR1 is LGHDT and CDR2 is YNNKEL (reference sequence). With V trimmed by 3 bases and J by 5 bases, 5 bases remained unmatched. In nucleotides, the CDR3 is TGTGCCAGCAGCCAGAGACAGGGGAAGACTGAAGCTTTCTTT. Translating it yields CASSQRQGKTEAFF.

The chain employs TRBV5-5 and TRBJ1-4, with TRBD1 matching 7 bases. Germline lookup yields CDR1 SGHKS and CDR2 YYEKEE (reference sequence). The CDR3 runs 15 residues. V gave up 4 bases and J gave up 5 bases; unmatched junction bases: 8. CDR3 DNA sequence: TGTGCCAGCAGCCCCCCGCAGGGGGGAAATGAAAAACTGTTTTTT. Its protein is CASSPPQGGNEKLFF.

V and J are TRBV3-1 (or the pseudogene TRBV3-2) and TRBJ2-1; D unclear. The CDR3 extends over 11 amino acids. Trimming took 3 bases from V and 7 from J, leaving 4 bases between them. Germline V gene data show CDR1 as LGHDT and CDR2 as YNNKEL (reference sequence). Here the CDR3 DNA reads TGTGCCAGCAGCCACATGAATGAGCAGTTCTTC. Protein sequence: CASSHMNEQFF.

The CDR3 is CASIQGFPYNEQFF. Written as DNA, the CDR3 is TGTGCCAGCATCCAGGGGTTTCCCTACAATGAGCAGTTCTTC. The chain is built from TRBV28 and TRBJ2-1; a possible D gene is TRBD1 (6 bases). CDR3 length: 14 amino acids. V gave up 7 bases and J gave up 2 bases, with 12 bases separating them. Per the germline V gene, CDR1 is MDHEN and CDR2 is SYDVKM.

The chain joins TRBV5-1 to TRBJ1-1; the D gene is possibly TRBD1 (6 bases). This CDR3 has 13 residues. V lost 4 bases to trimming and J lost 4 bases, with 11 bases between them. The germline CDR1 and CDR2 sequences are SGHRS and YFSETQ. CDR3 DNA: TGCGCCAGCAGCCAAACAGGGTCCACTGAAGCTTTCTTT. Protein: CASSQTGSTEAFF.

The CDR3 DNA is TGTGCCAGCAGCTACAGTCCCTACGAGCAGTACGTC. It specifies CASSYSPYEQYV. This sequence joins TRBV7-9 and TRBJ2-7; no firm D call. CDR1 SEHNR and CDR2 FQNEAQ come from the germline V gene (reference sequence). V was shortened by 4 bases and J by 2 bases, with 6 bases between the two germline ends. The CDR3 length is 12 residues.

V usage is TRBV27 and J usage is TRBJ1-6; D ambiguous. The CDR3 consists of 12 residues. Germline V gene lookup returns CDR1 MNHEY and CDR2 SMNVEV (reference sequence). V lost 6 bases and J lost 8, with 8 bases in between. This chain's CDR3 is CASSRGYSPLHF. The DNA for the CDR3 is TGTGCCAGCAGCCGAGGGTATTCACCCCTCCACTTT.

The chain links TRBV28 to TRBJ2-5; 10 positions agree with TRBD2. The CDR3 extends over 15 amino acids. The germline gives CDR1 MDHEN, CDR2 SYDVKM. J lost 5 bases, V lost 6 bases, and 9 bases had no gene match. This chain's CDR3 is CASSPLGTSAETQYF. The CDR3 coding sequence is TGTGCCAGCAGCCCCCTCGGGACTAGCGCGGAGACCCAGTACTTC.

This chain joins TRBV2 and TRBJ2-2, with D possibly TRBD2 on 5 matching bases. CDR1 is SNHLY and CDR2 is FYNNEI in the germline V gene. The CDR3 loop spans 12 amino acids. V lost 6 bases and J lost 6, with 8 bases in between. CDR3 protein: CASSRGPGELFF. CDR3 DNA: TGTGCCAGCAGCCGGGGTCCCGGGGAGCTGTTTTTT.

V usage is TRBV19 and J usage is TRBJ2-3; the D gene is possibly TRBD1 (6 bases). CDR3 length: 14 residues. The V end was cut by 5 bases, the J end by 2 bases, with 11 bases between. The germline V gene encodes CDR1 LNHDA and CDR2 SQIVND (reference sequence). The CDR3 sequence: CASSQGGYTDTQYF. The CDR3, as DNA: TGTGCCAGTAGTCAAGGGGGTTACACAGATACGCAGTATTTT.

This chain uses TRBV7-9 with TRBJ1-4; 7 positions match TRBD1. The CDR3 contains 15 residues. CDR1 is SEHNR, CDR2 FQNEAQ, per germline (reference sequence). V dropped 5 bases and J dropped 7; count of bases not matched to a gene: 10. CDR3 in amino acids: CASSRQGPEGEKLFF. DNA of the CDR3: TGTGCCAGCAGCAGACAGGGTCCGGAGGGTGAAAAACTGTTTTTT. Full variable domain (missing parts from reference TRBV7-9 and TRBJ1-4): DTGVSQNPRHKITKRGQNVTFRCDPISEHNRLYWYRQTLGQGPEFLTYFQNEAQLEKSRLLSDRFSAERPKGSFSTLEIQRTEQGDSAMYLCASSRQGPEGEKLFFGSGTQLSVL.

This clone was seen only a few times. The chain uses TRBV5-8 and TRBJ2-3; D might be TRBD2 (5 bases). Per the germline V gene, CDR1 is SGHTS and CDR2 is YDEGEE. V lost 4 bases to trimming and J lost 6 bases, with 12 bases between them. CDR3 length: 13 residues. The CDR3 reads CASSRQAEDTQYF. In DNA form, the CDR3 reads TGTGCCAGCAGCAGGCAAGCGGAGGATACGCAGTATTTT.

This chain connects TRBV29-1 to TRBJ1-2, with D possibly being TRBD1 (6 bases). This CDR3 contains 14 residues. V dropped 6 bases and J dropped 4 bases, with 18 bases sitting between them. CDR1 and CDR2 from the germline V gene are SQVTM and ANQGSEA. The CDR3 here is CSVTGADRGYGYTF. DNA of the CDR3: TGCAGCGTGACAGGTGCCGACCGGGGCTATGGCTACACCTTC.

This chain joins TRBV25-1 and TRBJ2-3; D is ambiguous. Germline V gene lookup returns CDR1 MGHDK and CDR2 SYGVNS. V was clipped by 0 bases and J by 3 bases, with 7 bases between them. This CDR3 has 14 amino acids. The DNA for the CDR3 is TGTGCCAGCAGTGAATATACCGGGACAGATACGCAGTATTTT. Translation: CASSEYTGTDTQYF.

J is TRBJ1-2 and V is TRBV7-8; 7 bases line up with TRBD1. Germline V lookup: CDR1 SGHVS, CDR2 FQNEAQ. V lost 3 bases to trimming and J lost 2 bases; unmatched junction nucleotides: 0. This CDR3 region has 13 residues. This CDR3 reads CASSLGQNYGYTF. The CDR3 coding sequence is TGTGCCAGCAGCTTGGGACAGAACTATGGCTACACCTTC. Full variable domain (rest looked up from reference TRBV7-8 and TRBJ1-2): GAGVSQSPRYKVAKRGQDVALRCDPISGHVSLFWYQQALGQGPEFLTYFQNEAQLDKSGLPSDRFFAERPEGSVSTLKIQRTQQEDSAVYLCASSLGQNYGYTFGSGTRLTVV.

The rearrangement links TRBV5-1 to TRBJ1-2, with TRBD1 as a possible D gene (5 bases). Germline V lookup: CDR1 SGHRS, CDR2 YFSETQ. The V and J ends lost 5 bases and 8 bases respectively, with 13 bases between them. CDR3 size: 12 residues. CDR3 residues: CASRSGSEGYTF. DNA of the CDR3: TGCGCCAGCAGGTCAGGGTCTGAGGGCTACACCTTC.